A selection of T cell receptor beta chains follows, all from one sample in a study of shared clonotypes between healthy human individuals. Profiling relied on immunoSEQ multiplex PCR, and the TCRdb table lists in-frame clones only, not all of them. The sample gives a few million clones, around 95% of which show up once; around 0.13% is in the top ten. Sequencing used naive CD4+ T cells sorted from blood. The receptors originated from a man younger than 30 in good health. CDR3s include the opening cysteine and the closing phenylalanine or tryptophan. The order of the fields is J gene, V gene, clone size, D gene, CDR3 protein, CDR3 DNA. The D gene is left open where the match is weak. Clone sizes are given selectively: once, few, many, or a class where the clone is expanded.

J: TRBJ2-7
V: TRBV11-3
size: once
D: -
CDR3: CASSYGEKEQYF
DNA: TGTGCCAGCAGCTACGGCGAAAAGGAGCAGTACTTC

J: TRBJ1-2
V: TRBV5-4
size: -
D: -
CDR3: CASSLAPANYGYTF
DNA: TGTGCCAGCAGCTTGGCTCCAGCTAACTATGGCTACACCTTC

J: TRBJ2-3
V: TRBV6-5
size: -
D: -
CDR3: CASSSPGLGADTQYF
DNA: TGTGCCAGCAGTTCCCCGGGTCTCGGGGCAGATACGCAGTATTTT

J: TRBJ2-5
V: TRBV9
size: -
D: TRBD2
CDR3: CASSVDSGRSETQYF
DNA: TGTGCCAGCAGCGTAGATAGCGGGAGATCTGAGACCCAGTACTTC

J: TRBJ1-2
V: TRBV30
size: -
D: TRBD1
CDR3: CAWGQGAAGGYTF
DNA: TGTGCCTGGGGACAGGGGGCAGCGGGCGGCTACACCTTC

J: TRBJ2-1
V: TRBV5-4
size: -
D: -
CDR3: CASSLPGQIYNEQFF
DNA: TGTGCCAGCAGCTTGCCAGGACAGATTTACAATGAGCAGTTCTTC

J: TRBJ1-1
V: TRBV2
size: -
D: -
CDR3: CASTPRLEGTNTEAFF
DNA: TGTGCCAGCACCCCCCGGCTGGAGGGAACGAACACTGAAGCTTTCTTT

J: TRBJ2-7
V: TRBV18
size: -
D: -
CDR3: CASSPLGAGEQYF
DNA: TGTGCCAGCTCACCCTTAGGTGCAGGCGAGCAGTACTTC

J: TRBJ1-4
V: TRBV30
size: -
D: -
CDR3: CAWSVRSSGQEKLFF
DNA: TGTGCCTGGAGTGTACGGAGCTCAGGGCAGGAAAAACTGTTTTTT

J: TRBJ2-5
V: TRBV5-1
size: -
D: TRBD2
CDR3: CASGAGTSGRVETQYF
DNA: TGCGCCAGCGGCGCCGGGACTAGCGGGAGGGTAGAGACCCAGTACTTC

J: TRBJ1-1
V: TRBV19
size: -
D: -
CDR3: CASSITQNTEAFF
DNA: TGTGCCAGTAGTATAACCCAGAACACTGAAGCTTTCTTT

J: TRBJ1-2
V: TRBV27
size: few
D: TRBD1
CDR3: CASSSDRVLGYTF
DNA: TGTGCCAGCAGTTCCGACAGGGTCTTAGGCTACACCTTC

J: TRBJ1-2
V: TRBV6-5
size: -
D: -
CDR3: CASSYSGQSNYGYTF
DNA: TGTGCCAGCAGTTACTCCGGACAGTCTAACTATGGCTACACCTTC

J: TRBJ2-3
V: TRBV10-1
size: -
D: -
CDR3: CASSESIQADTQYF
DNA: TGCGCCAGCAGTGAGTCGATTCAGGCAGATACGCAGTATTTT